The 10 T cell receptor beta chains presented below share a single source sample, sequenced in a study of T-cell reconstitution after alpha-beta-depleted transplantation in children. During its preparation, the TCRbeta library received unique molecular identifiers. One entry per CDR3 protein results from TCRdb running MiXCR on the PCR reads. Among around 960,000 distinct CDR3 sequences listed, about 29% were seen once. Sequenced here: PBMCs, mostly from graft donor cells, sampled 360 days after TCRalphabeta/CD19-depleted stem cell transplant. The receptors were sampled from a boy under three years old who had a stem cell transplant for SCID, so the T cells may come from the graft donor.

This clonotype was seen a handful of times. The rearrangement uses TRBV12-3 or TRBV12-4 and TRBJ2-1; 10 nucleotides agree with TRBD2. The CDR3 has 18 residues. V shed 4 bases, J shed 4 bases, and the junction held 13 bases outside the gene matches. CDR3 region: CASSSGASGGGLYNEQFF. Written as DNA, the CDR3 is TGTGCCAGCAGTTCGGGGGCTAGCGGGGGCGGGCTTTACAATGAGCAGTTCTTC.

The rearrangement links TRBV7-2 to TRBJ2-2; 7 bases line up with TRBD2. J lost 6 bases, V lost 3 bases, and 10 bases had no gene match. CDR3 length equals 16 residues. CDR1 and CDR2 from the germline V gene are SGHTA and FQGNSA. DNA of the CDR3: TGTGCCAGCAGCTTGCGGGGGTTTTCCCTCTCCGGGGAGCTGTTTTTT. Protein: CASSLRGFSLSGELFF.

This chain connects TRBV20-1 to TRBJ2-5; a possible D gene is TRBD2 (7 bases). With 3 bases removed from V and 4 bases from J, the gap between germline ends came to 18 bases. Germline V CDR1 and CDR2: DFQATT, SNEGSKA (reference sequence). The CDR3 consists of 15 residues. The CDR3 here is CSASRNRGAGETQYF. CDR3 bases: TGCAGTGCTAGTCGGAACCGGGGGGCCGGAGAGACCCAGTACTTC.

In its sample, this clonotype was seen a few times. The genes are TRBV24-1 and TRBJ2-1; maybe TRBD1 (6 bases). Deletions cut 3 bases from V and 6 bases from J, with 14 bases between. Germline CDR1 KGHDR, CDR2 SFDVKD. The CDR3 spans 15 residues. This CDR3 reads CATSDPTDRFNEQFF. CDR3 coding DNA: TGTGCCACCAGTGATCCCACCGACAGGTTCAATGAGCAGTTCTTC.

The rearrangement uses TRBV2 and TRBJ2-1; weak D call: TRBD2 (5 bases). The germline gives CDR1 SNHLY, CDR2 FYNNEI. Trimming shortened V by 0 bases and J by 15 bases, and 12 bases separated the two germline ends. The CDR3 loop spans 12 amino acids. CDR3 nucleotides: TGTGCCAGCAGTGAAGCTTCCGGCGGAGGGTTCTTC. Protein: CASSEASGGGFF.

This chain joins TRBV4-2 and TRBJ1-2, with D tentatively TRBD1 (6 bases). This CDR3 spans 15 amino acids. The germline CDR1 and CDR2 sequences are LGHNA and YNFKEQ. Trimming pared 3 bases from V and 6 bases from J, leaving 17 bases between. Here the CDR3 DNA reads TGTGCCAGCAGCCATCCCGACCTAAAGGGGGATGGCTACACCTTC. It encodes CASSHPDLKGDGYTF.

This clonotype was seen at least ten times. The chain is built from TRBV13 and TRBJ1-2, with TRBD1 matching over 8 bases. CDR1 and CDR2 from the germline V gene are PRHDT and FYEKMQ (reference sequence). The CDR3 spans 13 residues. Trimming took 5 bases from V and 5 from J; bases not matched to a gene: 4. The CDR3 here is CASSPDREYGYTF. The CDR3 DNA follows: TGTGCCAGCAGCCCGGACAGGGAGTATGGCTACACCTTC.

V usage is TRBV5-1 and J usage is TRBJ2-7, with D possibly being TRBD2 (5 bases). Trimming pared 4 bases from V and 4 bases from J, leaving 12 bases between. The CDR3 consists of 13 residues. Per germline, CDR1 SGHRS and CDR2 YFSETQ. CDR3: CASSLNWEYEQYF. The CDR3 DNA is TGCGCCAGCAGCCTTAATTGGGAGTACGAGCAGTACTTC. Full variable domain (remainder filled in from reference TRBV5-1 and TRBJ2-7): KAGVTQTPRYLIKTRGQQVTLSCSPISGHRSVSWYQQTPGQGLQFLFEYFSETQRNKGNFPGRFSGRQFSNSRSEMNVSTLELGDSALYLCASSLNWEYEQYFGPGTRLTVT.

In this sample, this clonotype turned up once. The chain employs TRBV20-1 and TRBJ2-5, with 10 bases identical to TRBD1. The junction had 9 bases not matched to a gene; V was cut back by 6 bases and J by 5 bases. From germline, CDR1 is DFQATT and CDR2 SNEGSKA (reference sequence). The length of the CDR3 is 14 residues. The CDR3 DNA reads as TGCAGTGCCTTGACGACAGGGGGCGCGGAGACCCAGTACTTC. Encoded protein: CSALTTGGAETQYF.

The gene calls are TRBV21-1 and TRBJ2-7; the table gives TRBD1 as D, unverified against the DNA. TRBV21-1 is annotated as a pseudogene. The length of the CDR3 is 18 residues. The CDR3 nucleotides are TGTGCCAGCAGCATATTACCCCGGGACAGCTTTACTTACTACGAGCAGTACTTC. Translated: CASSILPRDSFTYYEQYF.